This T cell receptor beta chain was captured by sequencing in a study of human T cells and chemical hapten exposure (dated by TCRdb to the early 2020s). Regarding the complete study: For sensitization, 2% DPC in acetone was applied to a 2 cm by 2 cm area of upper inner arm skin. The libraries were sequenced as a pool, and the TCR yield per sample differed mostly because of small variations in library volumes within the pool. Throughout the study period of about 25 weeks, patients also received therapeutic DPC doses to the scalp every week. In alopecia patients, the study followed how the peripheral blood TCR repertoire changed in vivo over primary and secondary sensitization to diphenylcyclopropenone (DPC), a hapten. Blood samples were taken from patients before sensitization (week 0) and then at 2, 6 and about 24 weeks after DPC sensitization. Patch testing on the upper back used Finn chambers containing 0.01% DPC, with scoring done after 6 days according to International Contact Dermatitis Research Group standards. Most of the patients in the cohort were female, and the cohort covered alopecia areata with under or over 50% scalp involvement, alopecia totalis and alopecia universalis. Blood for TCR sequencing was provided by twenty-nine alopecia patients at one to four time points (pre-sensitization, 2, 6 and 24 weeks).

The time point label here, explained by the study, means: patch test 2, 6 weeks after DPC sensitization. The sample's treatment or condition label, in plain terms: therapeutic diphenylcyclopropenone sensitization with weekly scalp DPC. At each patch-test visit, blood was drawn before the patch test was applied. Patients were eligible if aged 18 to 70, diagnosed with alopecia and judged suitable for DPC therapy, and pregnant patients were excluded. Unfractionated whole blood was collected in Tempus Blood RNA tubes, and total RNA was extracted from that blood. The investigation overall reported the following: Because all patients had alopecia, a presumed autoimmune disease, the immune response of the patients might differ from that of healthy individuals. Significantly more large CDR3 similarity clusters were formed by expanded TCRs than by pre-sensitization or healthy control sets, consistent with antigen-driven responses. DPC sensitization did not change the number of TCRs with a frequency above 1 in 1000, and there was no evidence of changes in global repertoire structure. After repeated subsampling, the strength of the expansion versus patch-test correlation and the threshold at which it became significant changed. Patch test score was positively correlated with the number of PT1 expanded TCRs, with significance at thresholds 8, 16 and 32 but not at 4.

The library was built by means of RACE. For sequencing, a NextSeq 500 was employed. During library preparation, unique molecular identifiers were attached to individual cDNA molecules so that TCRs could be counted quantitatively and reproducibly. For every blood RNA sample, sequencing covered both the TCR alpha and TCR beta chains. The authors processed their data as follows. A median of roughly 98,000 TCRs per sample was observed, with a range of about 20,000 to 750,000. V, J and CDR3 annotation of the TCR reads was performed with the Decombinator software suite. For the PS versus PT1 abundance plots, all samples were subsampled to the same number of TCRs (28,000). Expanded TCRs were defined as absent before sensitization and observed at least eight times at the 2-week time point. In TCRdb, the public reads were trimmed at Q25 with fastp and aligned with MiXCR, with productive beta chains retained. All rows with the same CDR3 protein become a single entry with the most common DNA and genes. TCRdb assigned the V and J calls; the authors' analysis was not used. The sample table contains 84,000 or so distinct CDR3 sequences; only one count was recorded for roughly 10% of them. Of the sample, 2.5% falls within the top ten clones.

Ends trimmed: V by 3 bases, J by 2 bases; bases unmatched to a gene: 3. The CDR3 starts with the cysteine, ends with the phenylalanine, and has 15 residues. Of the read, only the CDR3 DNA is kept; its 45 bases are in frame from base 1. The germline V gene supplies CDR1 SGHTA and CDR2 FQGNSA. On this clonotype: The antigen this receptor binds is unknown. No much larger clone exists at a distance of one base, and base qualities are not known.

The TCR comes from a young woman with alopecia areata. Some clones in this sample may be carry-over from other donors' samples. The sequencing used whole blood, collected in connection with sensitization to the hapten diphenylcyclopropenone (DPC). The chain couples TRBV7-2 to TRBJ1-3, with 8 bases aligning to TRBD1. The DNA is as follows: TGTGCCAGCAGCTTTCGACAGGGGACTGGAAACACCATATATTTT. Its protein is CASSFRQGTGNTIYF.